The rows below give T cell receptor beta chains drawn from one sample of a study of neurological immune-mediated disorders. Via MiXCR, TCRdb re-called the 5' RACE reads, giving one row per CDR3 protein. The table lists 84,000 or so distinct CDR3 sequences, 10% of them singletons. Sequencing used PBMCs. These TCRs come from a middle-aged man in good health. Both conserved end residues are part of each CDR3. Clone size is stated in some rows and not others, as once, few, many or a class when expanded.

size	V	J	CDR3
many	TRBV7-2	TRBJ2-3	CASSLKLRALAATDTQYF
many	TRBV7-3	TRBJ2-5	CASSPSGSAGETQYF
many	TRBV3-1	TRBJ2-2	CASSQVAGLAGGELFF
many	TRBV5-1	TRBJ1-4	CASSQVTGGGEKLFF
many	TRBV12-3/TRBV12-4	TRBJ1-2	CASIPTTGGDGYTF
many	TRBV6-5	TRBJ2-7	CASSYSSRDISYEQYF
many	TRBV20-1	TRBJ2-4	CSAPRGARVVFGKNIQYF
NA	TRBV7-2	TRBJ2-5	CASSSPYILTQETQYF
NA	TRBV19	TRBJ2-1	CASSIGLAGDGYNEQFF
many	TRBV11-2	TRBJ2-2	CASSSGLAGNTGELFF
many	TRBV3-1	TRBJ2-3	CASSPYRGSTDTQYF
many	TRBV5-1	TRBJ2-1	CASSLGQGYNEQFF
many	TRBV5-1	TRBJ2-7	CASSSDRGYTSYEQYF
many	TRBV12-3/TRBV12-4	TRBJ2-1	CASSLAKISLAGWDNEQFF
many	TRBV10-3	TRBJ1-2	CAISEERGYGYTF
once	TRBV20-1	TRBJ2-1	CCARGAPYNDQFF
many	TRBV20-1	TRBJ1-1	CSARGALSGTEAFF
many	TRBV6-2/TRBV6-3	TRBJ1-1	CASSGGSGRAFF
many	TRBV28	TRBJ1-1	CASSLSSKVREAFF
many	TRBV20-1	TRBJ2-4	CSARVGGNIQYF
many	TRBV12-3/TRBV12-4	TRBJ1-1	CASSDRDMNTEAFF
few	TRBV3-1	TRBJ2-1	CASSQEGGRGGEQFF
many	TRBV6-5	TRBJ2-7	CASQPPVAGGHYEQYF
few	TRBV7-9	TRBJ2-2	CASSPSGGRSTGELFF
many	TRBV29-1	TRBJ2-6	CSVGGDSGANVLTF
NA	TRBV18	TRBJ2-7	CASSQMAYEQYF
many	TRBV21-1	TRBJ2-7	CASSNRSDRPYEQYF
many	TRBV5-1	TRBJ1-2	CASSLDRSYGYTF
many	TRBV27	TRBJ1-1	CASSLGVGLGAFF
many	TRBV28	TRBJ2-1	CASQQGGNNEQFF
many	TRBV20-1	TRBJ1-5	CSASIINQPQHF
many	TRBV29-1	TRBJ2-2	CSVAGGGASTGELFF
many	TRBV11-2	TRBJ2-7	CASSSHKRGSYEQYF
many	TRBV5-1	TRBJ2-7	CASSYRDRGDEQYF
many	TRBV9	TRBJ2-5	CASSVMTSNAETQYF
NA	TRBV7-3	TRBJ1-1	CASSLGPDTEAFF
many	TRBV7-2	TRBJ2-5	CASSPRALAGGEKTQYF
many	TRBV20-1	TRBJ1-1	CSAAATGSAFF
many	TRBV5-1	TRBJ2-7	CASSPPAAEQYF
many	TRBV10-2	TRBJ1-1	CASSESTRIPNTEAFF
many	TRBV5-1	TRBJ2-3	CASSLGSSGSNTQYF
many	TRBV12-3/TRBV12-4	TRBJ1-5	CASSMNNQPQHF
many	TRBV29-1	TRBJ1-1	CSVRIRQGTEAFF
many	TRBV29-1	TRBJ1-2	CSARRPDAGILDGYTF
many	TRBV20-1	TRBJ2-7	CSARDATSGVVEQYF
many	TRBV5-5	TRBJ1-5	CASSFLRVTGGNQPQHF
many	TRBV7-2	TRBJ2-1	CASSREGGTFGEQFF
many	TRBV5-1	TRBJ2-7	CASSLEGGSYEQYF
many	TRBV11-2	TRBJ2-1	CASSPTSGYNEQFF
many	TRBV20-1	TRBJ2-2	CSAKTGGNTGELFF
many	TRBV11-2	TRBJ1-3	CASSPTLGQDSGNTIYF
NA	TRBV30	TRBJ2-7	CAWRGAPTFYEQYF
medium-sized	TRBV5-5	TRBJ2-1	CASSLDRSIHWKSDDEQFF